The 32 T cell receptor beta chains below come from one sample, sequenced in a study of cytomegalovirus exposure and HLA in healthy donors. It was with 60 Vbeta and 13 Jbeta primers that the PCR ran. Using immunoSEQ multiplex PCR, the repertoire was profiled, and TCRdb retains in-frame clones only, with some absent. The sample carries 95,000 to 150,000 clones, 70% to 80% recorded once. Source material: PBMCs. The receptors stem from a woman aged 40 to 50 in good health and CMV-seropositive.

This chain joins TRBV10-3 and TRBJ1-1, with D possibly matching TRBD1 (6 bases). The germline CDR1 and CDR2 sequences are ENHRY and SYGVKD. The CDR3 is 16 amino acids. Trimming took off 4 bases at V and 1 base at J, with 16 bases between the two ends. The CDR3 DNA sequence: TGTGCCATCAGTGGTCTACGGGACACAGGGAACACTGAAGCTTTCTTT. It encodes CAISGLRDTGNTEAFF.

This rearrangement joins TRBV5-1 to TRBJ2-5, with D possibly matching TRBD2 (7 bases). The CDR3 covers 16 residues. Deletions cut 5 bases from V and 2 bases from J, with 19 bases between. Germline CDR1 SGHRS, CDR2 YFSETQ. CDR3 protein: CASSPGLRGGQETQYF. CDR3 coding DNA: TGCGCCAGCAGTCCCGGTCTGAGGGGGGGACAAGAGACCCAGTACTTC.

V is TRBV4-2 and J is TRBJ2-7; D is perhaps TRBD1 (7 bases). The V and J ends lost 4 bases and 5 bases respectively, with 15 bases between them. Germline V gene data show CDR1 as LGHNA and CDR2 as YNFKEQ. The CDR3 sequence is 14 residues long. The CDR3 coding sequence is TGTGCCAGCAGCCCAGGGGGGAGCGGAAACGAGCAGTACTTC. Translation gives CASSPGGSGNEQYF.

This sequence joins TRBV7-9 and TRBJ1-4; TRBD1 might be the D (6 bases). With 2 bases removed from V and 6 bases from J, the gap between germline ends came to 16 bases. The CDR3 totals 16 residues. Germline V gene lookup returns CDR1 SEHNR and CDR2 FQNEAQ (reference sequence). Here the CDR3 DNA reads TGTGCCAGCAGCTTACCAACGTTGGGGGCTCATGAAAAACTGTTTTTT. Its translation is CASSLPTLGAHEKLFF.

The J gene is TRBJ2-7, the V gene TRBV5-1; 7 nucleotides line up with TRBD2. The CDR3 is made up of 12 amino acids. Trimming took 4 bases from V and 5 from J; bases not matched to a gene: 3. In germline, CDR1 is SGHRS, CDR2 YFSETQ. CDR3 coding DNA: TGCGCCAGCAGCCGAACTAGCGACGAGCAGTACTTC. It is translated as CASSRTSDEQYF.

In nucleotides, the CDR3 is TGTGCCAGCACCACCGTCCCGGGGAAGGGAACTGAAGCTTTCTTT. Protein sequence: CASTTVPGKGTEAFF. V and J are TRBV7-2 and TRBJ1-1; the D is unclear. This CDR3 comprises 15 residues. Trimming removed 7 bases from V and 5 bases from J, with 20 bases in between. Germline V gene data show CDR1 as SGHTA and CDR2 as FQGNSA.

The chain combines TRBV7-2 with TRBJ2-7, with 10 bases matching TRBD2. The CDR3 contains 15 residues. Germline loops: CDR1 SGHTA, CDR2 FQGNSA. J was trimmed by 4 bases and V by 3 bases; bases with no gene match: 6. The CDR3 loop is CASSFSSGGGYEQYF. Here the CDR3 DNA reads TGTGCCAGCAGCTTCTCTAGCGGGGGAGGGTACGAGCAGTACTTC.

This clone was counted once. This chain connects TRBV19 to TRBJ2-5; 12 bases match TRBD2. Germline assignment: CDR1 LNHDA and CDR2 SQIVND (reference sequence). Losses at the gene ends were 4 bases for V and 4 bases for J; bases not matched to a gene: 1. The CDR3 totals 14 residues. Here the CDR3 reads CASSTLAGGETQYF. In DNA form, the CDR3 reads TGTGCCAGTAGTACACTAGCGGGAGGAGAGACCCAGTACTTC. Full variable domain (missing parts from reference TRBV19 and TRBJ2-5): DGGITQSPKYLFRKEGQNVTLSCEQNLNHDAMYWYRQDPGQGLRLIYYSQIVNDFQKGDIAEGYSVSREKKESFPLTVTSAQKNPTAFYLCASSTLAGGETQYFGPGTRLLVL.

This clone is a singleton in its sample. V gene TRBV6-4 combines with J gene TRBJ2-2; possibly TRBD1 for D (5 bases). Trimming stripped 2 bases from V and 4 bases from J, with 11 bases between. This CDR3 has 15 residues. CDR1 is MRHNA and CDR2 is SNTAGT in the germline V gene. The CDR3 DNA is TGTGCCAGCAGTGACACCGACAGAGGCACCGGGGAGCTGTTTTTT. Amino acids: CASSDTDRGTGELFF.

The chain recombines TRBV5-6 with TRBJ1-1, with D maybe TRBD1 (5 bases). Germline V gene data show CDR1 as SGHDT and CDR2 as YYEEEE. The CDR3 consists of 14 residues. V gave up 1 base and J gave up 4 bases, with 11 bases separating them. CDR3 DNA sequence: TGTGCCAGCAGCTTGTGGCAGGGAGGCACTGAAGCTTTCTTT. As protein: CASSLWQGGTEAFF.

V usage is TRBV6-1 and J usage is TRBJ2-5; TRBD1 matches 8 bases. Per germline, CDR1 MNHNS and CDR2 SASEGT. V was pared by 2 bases and J by 4 bases, with 3 bases of the junction left unmatched. The CDR3 covers 14 residues. This CDR3 is CASSEQQGGETQYF. CDR3 in DNA: TGTGCCAGCAGTGAACAACAGGGGGGAGAGACCCAGTACTTC.

This chain's CDR3 is CASSGEGGNQPQHF. The CDR3 bases are TGTGCCAGCAGTGGGGAAGGGGGTAATCAGCCCCAGCATTTT. The chain recombines TRBV6-1 with TRBJ1-5, with D tentatively TRBD1 (6 bases). V was trimmed by 4 bases and J by 4 bases, leaving 11 bases between them. Looked up from germline, CDR1 is MNHNS and CDR2 is SASEGT. The CDR3 loop spans 14 amino acids.

V usage is TRBV6-1 and J usage is TRBJ1-3; 7 nucleotides line up with TRBD1. The CDR3 has 15 residues. The V segment lost 4 bases and the J segment 2 bases; nucleotides outside the gene matches: 5. Germline V gene lookup returns CDR1 MNHNS and CDR2 SASEGT. CDR3 sequence (DNA): TGTGCCAGCAGTGCCCCGACAGGGCCTGGAAACACCATATATTTT. Its translation: CASSAPTGPGNTIYF.

This clone was seen a handful of times. The V gene is TRBV15, the J gene TRBJ2-5, with D uncertain. V lost 4 bases, J lost 5 bases, and 8 bases lay in between. CDR1 is LNHNV, CDR2 YYDKDF, per germline (reference sequence). The CDR3 contains 12 residues. The CDR3 nucleotides are TGTGCCACCAGCAAAACCGGGGAGACCCAGTACTTC. Translated: CATSKTGETQYF.

This chain links TRBV19 with TRBJ1-6; D gene uncertain. Germline assignment: CDR1 LNHDA and CDR2 SQIVND (reference sequence). The CDR3 spans 13 residues. The V end was cut by 7 bases, the J end by 6 bases, with 10 bases between. DNA of the CDR3: TGTGCCAGTACCCTCGGGGTTAATTCACCCCTCCACTTT. Protein: CASTLGVNSPLHF.

J is TRBJ2-6 and V is TRBV10-1; TRBD2 might be the D (5 bases). Trimming shortened V by 4 bases and J by 0 bases, and 7 bases separated the two germline ends. The CDR3 totals 15 residues. CDR1 and CDR2 (germline): WNHNN, SYGVQD (reference sequence). The CDR3 coding sequence is TGCGCCAGCAGTGGAGGGAGCTCTGGGGCCAACGTCCTGACTTTC. It is translated as CASSGGSSGANVLTF.

The J gene is TRBJ1-6, the V gene TRBV2, with 7 bases fitting TRBD1. Germline V CDR1 and CDR2: SNHLY, FYNNEI. The length of the CDR3 is 15 residues. With 4 bases clipped from V and 13 bases from J, the junction kept 13 bases outside the gene matches. CDR3 residues: CASSAFRDSGIPLHF. The CDR3 DNA reads TGTGCCAGCAGTGCGTTTAGGGACAGCGGTATTCCCCTCCACTTT.

CDR3 in amino acids: CASSLGAYLSYEQYF. As DNA, the CDR3 is TGTGCCAGCAGCTTGGGTGCGTACCTCTCCTACGAGCAGTACTTC. The J gene is TRBJ2-7, the V gene TRBV5-6; no clear D. CDR1 SGHDT and CDR2 YYEEEE come from the germline V gene. The length of the CDR3 is 15 residues. Trimming took off 0 bases at V and 0 bases at J, with 10 bases between the two ends.

The V call is TRBV27, the J call TRBJ1-4; TRBD1 matches at 9 bases. The V segment lost 8 bases and the J segment 2 bases; nucleotides outside the gene matches: 9. Germline-derived CDR1 and CDR2 are MNHEY and SMNVEV (reference sequence). The CDR3 covers 16 residues. The CDR3 nucleotides read TGTGCCAGCGGCTACAGGGGGCGGGGGACTAATGAAAAACTGTTTTTT. Translated, it gives CASGYRGRGTNEKLFF.

This chain uses TRBV7-2 with TRBJ2-1; 7 nucleotides match TRBD2. Germline assignment: CDR1 SGHTA and CDR2 FQGNSA. V dropped 7 bases and J dropped 4; count of bases not matched to a gene: 10. This CDR3 comprises 15 residues. The CDR3 DNA sequence: TGTGCCAGCAATATCCCGGGAGGCCTATACAATGAGCAGTTCTTC. Its translation: CASNIPGGLYNEQFF.

This clone showed up just once. This sequence joins TRBV19 and TRBJ1-1; D possibly corresponds to TRBD1 (5 bases). V was shortened by 1 base and J by 0 bases, with 9 bases between the two germline ends. From germline, CDR1 is LNHDA and CDR2 SQIVND (reference sequence). The CDR3 is made up of 15 amino acids. The CDR3 sequence: CASSIGQSLNTEAFF. CDR3 DNA sequence: TGTGCCAGTAGTATAGGACAGTCCCTGAACACTGAAGCTTTCTTT.

This clone was observed once. The V gene is TRBV7-2, the J gene TRBJ2-7; D remains unclear. CDR3 size: 11 residues. The V gene lost 5 bases and the J gene lost 3 bases, with 5 bases spanning the gap. Germline V gene sequence: CDR1 SGHTA, CDR2 FQGNSA. CDR3 DNA sequence: TGTGCCAGCAGCGCGCACTACGAGCAGTACTTC. Protein: CASSAHYEQYF.

V gene TRBV6-5 combines with J gene TRBJ2-7, with 16 bases fitting TRBD2. Per the germline V gene, CDR1 is MNHEY and CDR2 is SVGAGI. This CDR3 is 14 amino acids long. V gave up 7 bases and J gave up 8 bases; unmatched junction bases: 5. The CDR3 is CASTPGLAGGKQYF. CDR3 bases: TGTGCCAGCACCCCGGGACTAGCGGGAGGGAAGCAGTACTTC.

The chain employs TRBV19 and TRBJ1-1, with unresolved D. This CDR3 comprises 13 residues. From germline, CDR1 is LNHDA and CDR2 SQIVND (reference sequence). V was pared by 5 bases and J by 4 bases, with 11 bases between. CDR3 sequence reads: CASSERAGTEAFF. CDR3 nucleotide sequence: TGTGCCAGTAGTGAAAGGGCGGGCACTGAAGCTTTCTTT.

In this sample, this clone turned up once. The chain combines TRBV5-4 with TRBJ1-2; tentative D call: TRBD1 (5 bases). V lost 7 bases to trimming and J lost 4 bases, with 17 bases between them. The germline gives CDR1 SGHNT, CDR2 YYREEE (reference sequence). This CDR3 has 14 amino acids. The CDR3 region has the DNA TGTGCCAGCGGGGCAAGATCCAGCCCCTATGGCTACACCTTC. Protein product: CASGARSSPYGYTF.

The chain links TRBV25-1 to TRBJ2-7; 9 bases are shared with TRBD1. V was clipped by 3 bases and J by 5 bases; unmatched bases: 11. This CDR3 comprises 16 residues. CDR1 and CDR2 (germline): MGHDK, SYGVNS. The CDR3 nucleotides are TGTGCCAGCAGTGAGAGAGGGACAGGGAGTTTCGACGAGCAGTACTTC. Translation: CASSERGTGSFDEQYF.

This clone has just one count. This sequence joins TRBV19 and TRBJ1-1; TRBD1 is a possible D gene (5 bases). The CDR3 runs to 16 residues. Trimming pared 0 bases from V and 0 bases from J, leaving 11 bases between. From germline, CDR1 is LNHDA and CDR2 SQIVND (reference sequence). CDR3 loop: CASSIDGAPMNTEAFF. The CDR3 coding sequence is TGTGCCAGTAGTATAGATGGGGCACCTATGAACACTGAAGCTTTCTTT.

This chain connects TRBV12-5 to TRBJ2-7; D not resolved. Germline CDR1 and CDR2: LGHNT and FRNRAP. V lost 1 base, J lost 3 bases, and 7 bases lay in between. The CDR3 runs to 13 residues. This chain's CDR3 is CASGLDLDYEQYF. DNA for the CDR3: TGTGCTAGTGGTTTGGACTTAGACTACGAGCAGTACTTC.

The table lists this clone with a few counts. The chain is built from TRBV2 and TRBJ2-2, with TRBD1 as a possible D gene (5 bases). Looked up from germline, CDR1 is SNHLY and CDR2 is FYNNEI. Deletions cut 2 bases from V and 5 bases from J, with 15 bases between. The length of the CDR3 is 16 residues. DNA for the CDR3: TGTGCCAGCAGTGAATATCAGGGCGGTAGGACCGGGGAGCTGTTTTTT. It codes for CASSEYQGGRTGELFF.

This chain links TRBV10-2 with TRBJ2-7; no reliable D call. Trimming shortened V by 3 bases and J by 6 bases, and 12 bases separated the two germline ends. This CDR3 contains 13 residues. CDR1 is WSHSY and CDR2 is SAAADI in the germline V gene. CDR3 loop: CASSEGFQAEQYF. For the CDR3, the DNA is TGCGCCAGCAGTGAAGGCTTCCAGGCCGAGCAGTACTTC.

This clone came up once. The chain has TRBV5-1 and TRBJ1-2; 10 nucleotides line up with TRBD1. The ends lost 3 bases at V and 6 bases at J; junction bases unmatched: 2. In germline, CDR1 is SGHRS, CDR2 YFSETQ. This CDR3 region has 13 residues. CDR3 in DNA: TGCGCCAGCAGCTGGGGGACAGGGGATGGCTACACCTTC. Amino acid sequence: CASSWGTGDGYTF. Full variable domain (missing parts from reference TRBV5-1 and TRBJ1-2): KAGVTQTPRYLIKTRGQQVTLSCSPISGHRSVSWYQQTPGQGLQFLFEYFSETQRNKGNFPGRFSGRQFSNSRSEMNVSTLELGDSALYLCASSWGTGDGYTFGSGTRLTVV.

The J gene is TRBJ2-3, the V gene TRBV15; 11 bases map to TRBD2. The V gene's germline CDR1 is LNHNV and CDR2 YYDKDF (reference sequence). The CDR3 length is 15 residues. V was clipped by 6 bases and J by 0 bases; unmatched bases: 2. CDR3 sequence: CATRRTSGSTDTQYF. CDR3 sequence (DNA): TGTGCCACCAGGAGGACTAGCGGGAGCACAGATACGCAGTATTTT.